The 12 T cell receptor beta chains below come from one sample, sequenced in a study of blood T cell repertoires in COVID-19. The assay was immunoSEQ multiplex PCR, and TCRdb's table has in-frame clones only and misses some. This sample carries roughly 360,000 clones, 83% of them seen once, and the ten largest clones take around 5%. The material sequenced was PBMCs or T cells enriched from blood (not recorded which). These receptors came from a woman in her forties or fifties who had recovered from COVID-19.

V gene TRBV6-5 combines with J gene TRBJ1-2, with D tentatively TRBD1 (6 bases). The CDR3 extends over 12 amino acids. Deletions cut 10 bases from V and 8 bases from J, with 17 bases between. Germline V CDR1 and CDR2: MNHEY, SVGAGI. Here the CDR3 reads CATRTELLGYTF. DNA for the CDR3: TGTGCCACTCGGACAGAATTATTAGGCTACACCTTC.

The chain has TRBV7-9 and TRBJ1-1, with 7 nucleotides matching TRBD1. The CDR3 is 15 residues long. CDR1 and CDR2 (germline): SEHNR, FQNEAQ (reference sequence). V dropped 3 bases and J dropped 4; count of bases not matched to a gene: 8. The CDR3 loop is CASSFRTGQSTEAFF. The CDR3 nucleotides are TGTGCCAGCAGCTTTAGGACAGGACAGAGCACTGAAGCTTTCTTT.

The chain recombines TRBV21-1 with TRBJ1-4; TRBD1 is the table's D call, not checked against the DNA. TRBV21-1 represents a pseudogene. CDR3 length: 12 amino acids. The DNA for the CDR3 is TGTGCCAGCAGCATCAGGTTTGAAAAACTGTTTTTT. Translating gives CASSIRFEKLFF.

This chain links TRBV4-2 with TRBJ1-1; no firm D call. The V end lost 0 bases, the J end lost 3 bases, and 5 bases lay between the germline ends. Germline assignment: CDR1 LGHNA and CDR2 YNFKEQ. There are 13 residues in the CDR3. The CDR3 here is CASSQDRDTEAFF. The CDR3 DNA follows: TGTGCCAGCAGCCAAGATCGGGACACTGAAGCTTTCTTT.

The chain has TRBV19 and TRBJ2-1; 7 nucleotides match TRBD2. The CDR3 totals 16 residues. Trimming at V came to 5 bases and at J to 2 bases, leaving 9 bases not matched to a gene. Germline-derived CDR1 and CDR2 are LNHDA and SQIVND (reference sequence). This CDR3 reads CASSPTGAGAYNEQFF. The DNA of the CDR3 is TGTGCCAGTAGTCCCACGGGCGCGGGAGCCTACAATGAGCAGTTCTTC. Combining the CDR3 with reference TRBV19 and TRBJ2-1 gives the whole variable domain DGGITQSPKYLFRKEGQNVTLSCEQNLNHDAMYWYRQDPGQGLRLIYYSQIVNDFQKGDIAEGYSVSREKKESFPLTVTSAQKNPTAFYLCASSPTGAGAYNEQFFGPGTRLTVL.

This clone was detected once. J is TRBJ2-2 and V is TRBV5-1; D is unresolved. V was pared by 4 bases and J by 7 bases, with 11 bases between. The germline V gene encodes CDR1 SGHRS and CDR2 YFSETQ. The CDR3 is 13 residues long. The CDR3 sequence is CASSAYSGGELFF. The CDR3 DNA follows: TGCGCCAGCAGCGCCTACTCGGGCGGGGAGCTGTTTTTT.

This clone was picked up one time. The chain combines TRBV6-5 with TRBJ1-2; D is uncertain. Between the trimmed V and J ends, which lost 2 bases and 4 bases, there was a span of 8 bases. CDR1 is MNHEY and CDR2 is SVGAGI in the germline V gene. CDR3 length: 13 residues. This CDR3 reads CASSYASTYGYTF. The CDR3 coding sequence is TGTGCCAGCAGTTACGCCAGTACCTATGGCTACACCTTC.

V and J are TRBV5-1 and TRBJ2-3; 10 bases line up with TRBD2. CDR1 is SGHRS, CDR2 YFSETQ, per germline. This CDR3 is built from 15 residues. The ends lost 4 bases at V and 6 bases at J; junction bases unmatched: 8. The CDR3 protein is CASSILAGVVDTQYF. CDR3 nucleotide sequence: TGCGCCAGCAGCATTCTAGCGGGAGTTGTGGATACGCAGTATTTT.

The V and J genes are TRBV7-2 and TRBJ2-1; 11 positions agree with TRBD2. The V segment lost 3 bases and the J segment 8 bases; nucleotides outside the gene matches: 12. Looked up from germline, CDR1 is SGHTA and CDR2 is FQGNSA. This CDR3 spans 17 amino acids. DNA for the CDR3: TGTGCCAGCAGCTTGTGGGGGACCCTAGCGGGAGGCGATGAGCAGTTCTTC. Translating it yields CASSLWGTLAGGDEQFF. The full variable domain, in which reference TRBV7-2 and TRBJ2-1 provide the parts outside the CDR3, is GAGVSQSPSNKVTEKGKDVELRCDPISGHTALYWYRQSLGQGLEFLIYFQGNSAPDKSGLPSDRFSAERTGGSVSTLTIQRTQQEDSAVYLCASSLWGTLAGGDEQFFGPGTRLTVL.

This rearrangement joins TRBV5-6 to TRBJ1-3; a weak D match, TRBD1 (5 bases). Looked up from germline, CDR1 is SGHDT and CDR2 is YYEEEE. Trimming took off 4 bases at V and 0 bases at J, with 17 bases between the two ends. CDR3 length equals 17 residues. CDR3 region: CASSLIDSSYSGNTIYF. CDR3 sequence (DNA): TGTGCCAGCAGCCTCATTGACAGTTCCTACTCTGGAAACACCATATATTTT.

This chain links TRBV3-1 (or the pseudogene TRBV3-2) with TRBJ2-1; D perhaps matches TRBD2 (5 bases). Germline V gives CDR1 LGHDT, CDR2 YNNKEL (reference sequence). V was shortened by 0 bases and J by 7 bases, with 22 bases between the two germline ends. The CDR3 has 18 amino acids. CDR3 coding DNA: TGTGCCAGCAGCCAAGAAGGCTCCACGGGGAAAAGGGAAAATGAGCAGTTCTTC. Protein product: CASSQEGSTGKRENEQFF.

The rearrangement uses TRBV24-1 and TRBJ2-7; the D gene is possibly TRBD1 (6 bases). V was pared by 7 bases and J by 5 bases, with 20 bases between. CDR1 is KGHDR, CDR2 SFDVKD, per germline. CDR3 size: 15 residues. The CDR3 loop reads CATREPTGKEDEQYF. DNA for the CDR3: TGTGCCACCAGGGAACCTACAGGGAAGGAAGACGAGCAGTACTTC.